This entry lists 16 T cell receptor beta chains sequenced from one sample in a study of blood T cell repertoires in COVID-19. Generated by immunoSEQ multiplex PCR, the TCRdb table keeps only in-frame clones and is missing some. The sample lists some 80,000 clones, approximately 84% seen once, with roughly 9.8% in the top ten. The source material was peripheral blood. These receptors were collected from a man aged 60 to 69 with COVID-19, enrolled during active disease.

The rearrangement links TRBV7-9 to TRBJ2-7, with D possibly TRBD2 on 8 matching bases. Germline-derived CDR1 and CDR2 are SEHNR and FQNEAQ (reference sequence). Trimming took off 5 bases at V and 3 bases at J, with 14 bases between the two ends. The CDR3 spans 14 residues. DNA for the CDR3: TGTGCCAGCAGCAGGGGGCTAGCGGGCTACGAGCAGTACTTC. Its translation is CASSRGLAGYEQYF.

The J gene is TRBJ2-2, the V gene TRBV5-6, with 10 bases that match TRBD2. The CDR3 sequence is 17 residues long. V lost 2 bases to trimming and J lost 0 bases; unmatched junction nucleotides: 4. The germline V gene encodes CDR1 SGHDT and CDR2 YYEEEE. The CDR3 nucleotides read TGTGCCAGCAGCTTACGGACTAGCGGAACGAACACCGGGGAGCTGTTTTTT. Its protein product is CASSLRTSGTNTGELFF.

V and J are TRBV30 and TRBJ2-3; 9 positions agree with TRBD2. V shed 4 bases and J 2 bases; nucleotides not matched to a gene: 7. The V gene's germline CDR1 is GTSNPN and CDR2 SVGIG (reference sequence). This CDR3 contains 15 residues. The CDR3 reads CAWTLAGDYTDTQYF. CDR3 bases: TGTGCCTGGACCTTAGCGGGGGACTACACAGATACGCAGTATTTT.

The rearrangement uses TRBV7-9 and TRBJ2-3, with no clear D. V was trimmed by 1 base and J by 0 bases, leaving 8 bases between them. CDR1 is SEHNR and CDR2 is FQNEAQ in the germline V gene (reference sequence). This CDR3 has 15 residues. CDR3 in DNA: TGTGCCAGCAGCTTAGTTGCCGGGAGCACAGATACGCAGTATTTT. It encodes CASSLVAGSTDTQYF.

This clone was detected once. This rearrangement joins TRBV9 to TRBJ1-3; a weak D match, TRBD1 (5 bases). Germline assignment: CDR1 SGDLS and CDR2 YYNGEE. CDR3 length equals 15 residues. Trimming cost V 0 bases and J 0 bases, with 7 bases left between them. Here the CDR3 reads CASSVEGHSGNTIYF. In DNA, the CDR3 is TGTGCCAGCAGCGTAGAGGGGCACTCTGGAAACACCATATATTTT.

The V call is TRBV9, the J call TRBJ1-2; 7 nucleotides agree with TRBD1. CDR1 and CDR2 (germline): SGDLS, YYNGEE. This CDR3 spans 13 amino acids. J gave up 2 bases and V 3 bases, and 1 base lay outside the gene matches. DNA for the CDR3: TGTGCCAGCAGCGAGGGACAGAACTATGGCTACACCTTC. This translates into CASSEGQNYGYTF. The full variable domain, with the rest looked up from reference TRBV9 and TRBJ1-2, is DSGVTQTPKHLITATGQRVTLRCSPRSGDLSVYWYQQSLDQGLQFLIQYYNGEERAKGNILERFSAQQFPDLHSELNLSSLELGDSALYFCASSEGQNYGYTFGSGTRLTVV.

The chain couples TRBV6-6 to TRBJ2-5; 10 nucleotides agree with TRBD1. Germline trimming cut 5 bases from V and 4 bases from J; bases unmatched to any gene: 13. The V gene's germline CDR1 is MNHNY and CDR2 SVGAGI (reference sequence). This CDR3 has 17 amino acids. The DNA for the CDR3 is TGTGCCAGCAGTCGAACCCGACAGGGGGCAGGTGGAGAGACCCAGTACTTC. Amino acid sequence: CASSRTRQGAGGETQYF.

The gene calls are TRBV30 and TRBJ1-1; D is undetermined. CDR1 and CDR2 (germline): GTSNPN, SVGIG (reference sequence). V was trimmed by 3 bases and J by 6 bases, leaving 11 bases between them. The CDR3 sequence is 12 residues long. The CDR3 region is CAWRGGNAEAFF. The CDR3 DNA reads as TGTGCCTGGAGAGGCGGGAATGCTGAAGCTTTCTTT.

The chain carries TRBV28 and TRBJ2-1; 8 positions agree with TRBD2. Germline values: CDR1 MDHEN, CDR2 SYDVKM. The trim removed 7 bases at V and 7 bases at J, leaving 12 bases unmatched. CDR3 length equals 15 residues. For the CDR3, the DNA is TGTGCCAGCACTCATAGTAGCGGGGCGGGGAATGAGCAGTTCTTC. The encoded protein is CASTHSSGAGNEQFF.

This chain uses TRBV7-3 with TRBJ2-5; 7 nucleotides match TRBD2. The ends lost 5 bases at V and 4 bases at J; junction bases unmatched: 10. Germline CDR1 and CDR2: SGHTA and FQGTGA. This CDR3 is built from 15 residues. The CDR3 loop is CASSQRAGATETQYF. DNA for the CDR3: TGTGCCAGCAGCCAACGGGCGGGAGCTACAGAGACCCAGTACTTC.

This clone was found once. The chain couples TRBV5-1 to TRBJ2-3; the D is unclear. The V gene lost 2 bases and the J gene lost 3 bases, with 10 bases spanning the gap. The V gene's germline CDR1 is SGHRS and CDR2 YFSETQ. The CDR3 totals 14 residues. The chain's CDR3 is CASSFDSDTDTQYF. CDR3 DNA sequence: TGCGCCAGCAGCTTCGACTCCGATACAGATACGCAGTATTTT.

The rearrangement links TRBV7-9 to TRBJ2-7, with D perhaps matching TRBD2 (5 bases). The CDR3 has 17 amino acids. Trimming took 4 bases from V and 5 from J, leaving 24 bases between them. The germline V gene encodes CDR1 SEHNR and CDR2 FQNEAQ (reference sequence). The CDR3 spells CASSSTLVATGVHEQYF. The CDR3 DNA reads TGTGCCAGCAGCTCGACACTAGTAGCCACCGGGGTACACGAGCAGTACTTC.

The chain combines TRBV11-1 with TRBJ2-2, with D perhaps matching TRBD1 (5 bases). This CDR3 is 16 amino acids long. Trimming cost V 4 bases and J 5 bases, with 17 bases left between them. Germline V CDR1 and CDR2: SGHAT, FQDESV (reference sequence). The CDR3 protein is CASSYPRAGHTGELFF. The CDR3 DNA is TGTGCCAGCAGCTACCCCAGGGCCGGACATACCGGGGAGCTGTTTTTT.

V and J are TRBV3-1 (or the pseudogene TRBV3-2) and TRBJ2-5, with D perhaps TRBD2 (5 bases). The V gene lost 4 bases and the J gene lost 5 bases, with 14 bases spanning the gap. Germline CDR1 reads LGHDT; CDR2 reads YNNKEL (reference sequence). The CDR3 covers 14 residues. The CDR3 DNA reads TGTGCCAGCAGCCGGCCGGACTTGGGGGAGACCCAGTACTTC. Translated, it gives CASSRPDLGETQYF.

The rearrangement uses TRBV3-1 (or the pseudogene TRBV3-2) and TRBJ2-3; 10 nucleotides line up with TRBD2. The CDR3 has 18 amino acids. Germline V CDR1 and CDR2: LGHDT, YNNKEL (reference sequence). The V and J ends lost 1 base and 4 bases, in that order; junction bases with no gene match: 11. CDR3: CASSQATPGAGGPDTQYF. DNA of the CDR3: TGTGCCAGCAGCCAAGCCACCCCAGGAGCGGGGGGGCCAGATACGCAGTATTTT.

This rearrangement joins TRBV6-5 to TRBJ1-2; D is unclear. V lost 4 bases and J lost 4, with 7 bases in between. CDR3 length: 12 amino acids. Germline lookup yields CDR1 MNHEY and CDR2 SVGAGI. The CDR3 reads CASSSDSYGYTF. CDR3 sequence (DNA): TGTGCCAGCAGTTCTGACTCCTATGGCTACACCTTC.